This entry lists 23 T cell receptor beta chains sequenced from one sample in a study of blood T cells in healthy people across ages. With a J-beta primer mix and a sample-barcoded 5' primer, a second PCR ran about 6 to 11 cycles. TCRdb independently ran MiXCR on the 5' RACE reads; one entry per CDR3 protein. The data hold fewer than 950,000 distinct CDR3 sequences, with about 48% observed a single time. Sequencing was carried out using blood. These receptors all stem from a man older than 75 in good health.

This chain uses TRBV20-1 with TRBJ2-1, with TRBD1 identical over 10 bases. Germline CDR1 is DFQATT and CDR2 is SNEGSKA (reference sequence). The length of the CDR3 is 16 residues. V was pared by 6 bases and J by 3 bases, with 11 bases of the junction left unmatched. CDR3 nucleotide sequence: TGCAGTGCCAAACCGGGACAGGGGAGAGGCTACAATGAGCAGTTCTTC. Its protein is CSAKPGQGRGYNEQFF.

The chain is built from TRBV3-1 and TRBJ2-7; possibly TRBD2 for D (6 bases). Germline values: CDR1 LGHDT, CDR2 YNNKEL (reference sequence). The CDR3 contains 14 residues. Trimming shortened V by 5 bases and J by 1 base, and 12 bases separated the two germline ends. In DNA, the CDR3 is TGTGCCAGCAGCATCCACGGGACTTCCTACGAGCAGTACTTC. Protein product: CASSIHGTSYEQYF.

The chain carries TRBV29-1 and TRBJ1-2, with D possibly being TRBD1 (6 bases). CDR3 length: 11 amino acids. With 4 bases removed from V and 8 bases from J, the gap between germline ends came to 11 bases. Germline-derived CDR1 and CDR2 are SQVTM and ANQGSEA. As DNA, the CDR3 is TGCAGCGTTGCGGGGGCAGAGGGCTACACCTTC. Translated, it gives CSVAGAEGYTF.

This chain uses TRBV9 with TRBJ2-1; D unresolved. CDR3 size: 14 residues. Germline CDR1 is SGDLS and CDR2 is YYNGEE. Trimming shortened V by 0 bases and J by 2 bases, and 6 bases separated the two germline ends. CDR3: CASSVAGPYNEQFF. The CDR3 DNA reads TGTGCCAGCAGCGTAGCAGGCCCCTACAATGAGCAGTTCTTC. The entire variable domain, with the rest obtained from reference TRBV9 and TRBJ2-1, is as follows: DSGVTQTPKHLITATGQRVTLRCSPRSGDLSVYWYQQSLDQGLQFLIQYYNGEERAKGNILERFSAQQFPDLHSELNLSSLELGDSALYFCASSVAGPYNEQFFGPGTRLTVL.

The CDR3 loop reads CASSYTGRIPGEQYF. CDR3 in DNA: TGTGCCAGCAGTTACACGGGTAGGATCCCTGGCGAGCAGTACTTC. The V gene is TRBV12-3 or TRBV12-4, the J gene TRBJ2-7; D not resolved. The CDR3 consists of 15 residues. V shed 4 bases and J shed 6 bases, with 19 bases lying between them.

V and J are TRBV6-5 and TRBJ1-2; D is undetermined. The CDR3 contains 12 residues. The V end was cut by 6 bases, the J end by 8 bases, with 13 bases between. The germline CDR1 and CDR2 sequences are MNHEY and SVGAGI. The CDR3 reads CASRTELYGYTF. CDR3 DNA sequence: TGTGCCAGCAGGACGGAACTTTACGGCTACACCTTC.

The chain uses TRBV18 and TRBJ2-7, with D uncertain. This CDR3 spans 17 amino acids. CDR1 is KGHSH and CDR2 is LQKENI in the germline V gene. The V gene lost 1 base and the J gene lost 0 bases, with 16 bases spanning the gap. The CDR3 bases are TGTGCCAGCTCACCACAGCAAGGCCAGATTAACTCCTACGAGCAGTACTTC. This gives the protein CASSPQQGQINSYEQYF.

The gene calls are TRBV14 and TRBJ1-2; no clear D. CDR3 length equals 15 residues. V was pared by 6 bases and J by 3 bases, with 17 bases between. Germline V lookup: CDR1 SGHDN, CDR2 FVKESK. For the CDR3, the DNA is TGTGCCAGCAGTCTACTCGGGTTCTCTGACTATGGCTACACCTTC. Translation gives CASSLLGFSDYGYTF.

This chain uses TRBV24-1 with TRBJ2-2; tentative D call: TRBD1 (5 bases). The CDR3 loop spans 16 amino acids. Germline values: CDR1 KGHDR, CDR2 SFDVKD. Trimming pared 8 bases from V and 5 bases from J, leaving 20 bases between. CDR3 region: CATKSSAGLLTGELFF. The CDR3 DNA reads as TGTGCCACCAAGTCTTCGGCAGGGCTTTTGACCGGGGAGCTGTTTTTT.

The chain employs TRBV21-1 and TRBJ2-5; no DNA check was done on the table's D call, TRBD2. TRBV21-1 is described as a pseudogene. The CDR3 has 18 amino acids. The CDR3 DNA reads as TGTGCCAGCAGCAAAGACGGGGGAGGCCAGCAGACATTGGAGGCCCAGTACTTC. It codes for CASSKDGGGQQTLEAQYF.

The chain combines TRBV10-3 with TRBJ2-1, with TRBD2 matching over 11 bases. The germline CDR1 and CDR2 sequences are ENHRY and SYGVKD. V was clipped by 3 bases and J by 5 bases; unmatched bases: 15. The CDR3 sequence is 19 residues long. CDR3 in amino acids: CAISDTSGSLGETHNEQFF. CDR3 coding DNA: TGTGCCATCAGTGATACTAGCGGGAGTCTTGGAGAGACCCACAATGAGCAGTTCTTC.

This chain links TRBV3-1 with TRBJ1-1; 8 bases map to TRBD1. CDR1 is LGHDT, CDR2 YNNKEL, per germline (reference sequence). Losses at the gene ends were 6 bases for V and 0 bases for J; bases not matched to a gene: 9. The CDR3 covers 16 residues. CDR3: CASRAGTGDLNTEAFF. The CDR3, as DNA: TGTGCCAGCAGAGCCGGGACAGGAGATCTGAACACTGAAGCTTTCTTT. Based on the CDR3 plus reference TRBV3-1 and TRBJ1-1, the full variable domain is DTAVSQTPKYLVTQMGNDKSIKCEQNLGHDTMYWYKQDSKKFLKIMFSYNNKELIINETVPNRFSPKSPDKAHLNLHINSLELGDSAVYFCASRAGTGDLNTEAFFGQGTRLTVV.

The chain employs TRBV29-1 and TRBJ1-2; D unclear. Trimming took off 5 bases at V and 4 bases at J, with 14 bases between the two ends. This CDR3 is built from 13 residues. CDR1 is SQVTM and CDR2 is ANQGSEA in the germline V gene. In DNA, the CDR3 is TGCAGCGTTAACAAGGCAGAGCTCTATGGCTACACCTTC. Its protein is CSVNKAELYGYTF.

The chain employs TRBV4-1 and TRBJ2-1, with TRBD1 identical over 10 bases. The CDR3 sequence is 17 residues long. From germline, CDR1 is MGHRA and CDR2 YSYEKL. The V and J ends lost 4 bases and 7 bases, in that order; junction bases with no gene match: 13. The CDR3 here is CASSLVAGTGVMNEQFF. CDR3 DNA sequence: TGCGCCAGCAGCCTCGTGGCCGGGACAGGGGTGATGAATGAGCAGTTCTTC.

There are a few counts of this clonotype. V and J are TRBV2 and TRBJ1-1; D unresolved. V was shortened by 2 bases and J by 10 bases, with 8 bases between the two germline ends. The CDR3 runs 11 residues. Looked up from germline, CDR1 is SNHLY and CDR2 is FYNNEI. CDR3 sequence reads: CASSERVVAFF. In nucleotides, the CDR3 is TGTGCCAGCAGTGAAAGAGTTGTAGCTTTCTTT.

This clonotype was seen a few times. Just one base apart from a much larger clone, this may be a read error. V is TRBV7-2 and J is TRBJ2-3; D is unclear. The CDR3 is 14 residues long. CDR1 is SGHTA, CDR2 FQGNSA, per germline. The CDR3 reads CDSSLALSADTQYF. The DNA for the CDR3 is TGTGACAGCAGCTTAGCCTTAAGCGCAGATACGCAGTATTTT.

The chain joins TRBV29-1 to TRBJ2-1, with TRBD2 identical over 13 bases. The J call may be incorrect, as the DNA end agrees better with TRBJ2-7. The CDR3 covers 15 residues. CDR1 SQVTM and CDR2 ANQGSEA come from the germline V gene. In DNA form, the CDR3 reads TGCAGCGTTCACGGGACTAGCGGGACGACTTACGAGCAGTACTTC. Translation: CSVHGTSGTTYEQYF.

The V and J genes are TRBV11-2 and TRBJ2-3, with D perhaps given as TRBD1 or TRBD2 (6 bases each). This CDR3 region has 15 residues. Per the germline V gene, CDR1 is SGHAT and CDR2 is FQNNGV. Trimming left V 3 bases short and J 14 bases short, with 24 bases between. In nucleotides, the CDR3 is TGTGCCAGCAGCTTGGGAACAGGGCGGGAAAGATACGCGTATTTT. Its translation: CASSLGTGRERYAYF.

The chain has TRBV27 and TRBJ2-4; TRBD2 matches at 13 bases. With the DNA end fitting TRBJ2-7 better, the J assignment may be wrong. CDR3 length: 16 amino acids. CDR1 MNHEY and CDR2 SMNVEV come from the germline V gene (reference sequence). CDR3 protein: CASSTRTSGRQYEQYF. CDR3 DNA: TGTGCCAGCAGTACACGGACTAGCGGGAGACAGTACGAGCAGTACTTC.

The chain links TRBV5-1 to TRBJ2-1, with D perhaps TRBD2 (5 bases). This CDR3 contains 12 residues. From germline, CDR1 is SGHRS and CDR2 YFSETQ. Trimming cost V 0 bases and J 12 bases, with 10 bases left between them. The CDR3 region has the DNA TGCGCCAGCAGCTTGGGAGGGCGATGGCAGTTCTTC. Translated: CASSLGGRWQFF.

The chain has TRBV7-6 and TRBJ2-3, with D possibly TRBD2 on 6 matching bases. CDR3 length equals 16 residues. Per germline, CDR1 SGHVS and CDR2 FNYEAQ. Between the trimmed V and J ends, which lost 1 base and 4 bases, there was a span of 15 bases. Here the CDR3 reads CASSLGSWASADTQYF. The CDR3 DNA is TGTGCCAGCAGCTTAGGTTCTTGGGCTAGCGCAGATACGCAGTATTTT.

The sample holds one count of this clonotype. The chain recombines TRBV28 with TRBJ1-2; 7 positions match TRBD1. V lost 6 bases and J lost 7; bases outside the gene matches: 14. The CDR3 has 15 residues. Germline V gene data show CDR1 as MDHEN and CDR2 as SYDVKM. In nucleotides, the CDR3 is TGTGCCAGCAGACCTTCGACAGGGAACCTCGGTGGCTACACCTTC. Translated, it gives CASRPSTGNLGGYTF.

This clonotype was counted between two and nine times. The chain has TRBV28 and TRBJ2-5; D gene uncertain. The V and J ends lost 5 bases and 3 bases respectively, with 16 bases between them. The CDR3 spans 15 residues. Germline-derived CDR1 and CDR2 are MDHEN and SYDVKM. CDR3 coding DNA: TGTGCCAGCAGTCAAGCTTGGGTTCGGGAAGAGACCCAGTACTTC. This sequence encodes CASSQAWVREETQYF.